These 26 T cell receptor beta chains were all obtained from the same sample, sequenced in a study of vaccination effects on CD4 cells after COVID-19. Sequencing was performed with immunoSEQ multiplex PCR; in TCRdb, only in-frame clones are kept and a portion is missing. The sample holds fewer than 55,000 clones, just over 70% seen once. The antigens of these receptors remain unknown. Cultured cells yielded isolated CD4+ T cells after around 10 days. As their vaccination, participants received two doses of either BNT162b2 or mRNA-1273. This specimen was CD4+ T cells from PBMCs cultured without peptide, taken after COVID-19 vaccination. These receptors all stem from a human donor who received a COVID-19 vaccine.

This chain uses TRBV6-5 with TRBJ1-2; no definite D call. This CDR3 is built from 14 residues. Germline CDR1 MNHEY, CDR2 SVGAGI. V lost 2 bases and J lost 1, with 8 bases in between. The CDR3, as DNA: TGTGCCAGCAGTTACAAGCCGATTAACTATGGCTACACCTTC. This encodes CASSYKPINYGYTF.

This clone turned up a few times. The chain has TRBV9 and TRBJ1-1; 8 nucleotides line up with TRBD1. Germline CDR1 and CDR2: SGDLS and YYNGEE. This CDR3 spans 15 amino acids. V was pared by 1 base and J by 0 bases, with 2 bases of the junction left unmatched. Here the CDR3 reads CASSVQGALNTEAFF. CDR3 DNA sequence: TGTGCCAGCAGCGTACAGGGGGCTCTGAACACTGAAGCTTTCTTT.

The chain uses TRBV3-1 (or the pseudogene TRBV3-2) and TRBJ1-2, with a tentative D call TRBD1 (6 bases). V was shortened by 0 bases and J by 4 bases, with 12 bases between the two germline ends. Germline V gene sequence: CDR1 LGHDT, CDR2 YNNKEL (reference sequence). This CDR3 has 15 residues. The CDR3 protein is CASSQDRRDTYGYTF. The DNA for the CDR3 is TGTGCCAGCAGCCAAGATCGACGGGACACCTATGGCTACACCTTC.

The chain employs TRBV13 and TRBJ2-3; D is uncertain. V was shortened by 6 bases and J by 1 base, with 8 bases between the two germline ends. In germline, CDR1 is PRHDT, CDR2 FYEKMQ (reference sequence). This CDR3 contains 13 residues. Here the CDR3 DNA reads TGTGCCAGCAGTAAAGGCGGCACAGATACGCAGTATTTT. This encodes CASSKGGTDTQYF. Combining the CDR3 with reference TRBV13 and TRBJ2-3 gives the whole variable domain AAGVIQSPRHLIKEKRETATLKCYPIPRHDTVYWYQQGPGQDPQFLISFYEKMQSDKGSIPDRFSAQQFSDYHSELNMSSLELGDSALYFCASSKGGTDTQYFGPGTRLTVL.

This clone is labeled as medium-sized. The V and J genes are TRBV5-1 and TRBJ2-3; no reliable D call. CDR3 length: 13 residues. Trimming removed 9 bases from V and 0 bases from J, with 11 bases in between. Per germline, CDR1 SGHRS and CDR2 YFSETQ. CDR3 sequence (DNA): TGCGCCACCCTAAGGCAAAGCACAGATACGCAGTATTTT. Translating it yields CATLRQSTDTQYF.

The chain employs TRBV6-4 and TRBJ1-5; maybe TRBD1 (5 bases). The length of the CDR3 is 14 residues. The ends were cut back, 6 bases at V and 6 bases at J, with 15 bases in the middle. Looked up from germline, CDR1 is MRHNA and CDR2 is SNTAGT. The CDR3 region has the DNA TGTGCCAGCAGCCTGGAGGAGGGACTTCAGCCCCAGCATTTT. This sequence encodes CASSLEEGLQPQHF.

The chain uses TRBV5-1 and TRBJ1-1, with unresolved D. The V and J ends lost 0 bases and 7 bases respectively, with 16 bases between them. The length of the CDR3 is 15 residues. Germline assignment: CDR1 SGHRS and CDR2 YFSETQ. The CDR3 bases are TGCGCCAGCAGCTTGGTCGGCCGGACTGGGAGTGAAGCTTTCTTT. It encodes CASSLVGRTGSEAFF.

The rearrangement links TRBV3-1 (or the pseudogene TRBV3-2) to TRBJ2-5; 9 positions agree with TRBD2. This CDR3 is built from 16 residues. The J segment lost 4 bases and the V segment lost 2 bases, leaving 8 bases of the junction unmatched. Germline values: CDR1 LGHDT, CDR2 YNNKEL (reference sequence). The CDR3 here is CASSQMLAGPRETQYF. The DNA for the CDR3 is TGTGCCAGCAGCCAAATGCTAGCGGGACCGAGAGAGACCCAGTACTTC.

The rearrangement uses TRBV25-1 and TRBJ2-2; 9 nucleotides line up with TRBD2. The CDR3 has 15 residues. Germline V gene sequence: CDR1 MGHDK, CDR2 SYGVNS. The V segment lost 3 bases and the J segment 4 bases; nucleotides outside the gene matches: 3. This CDR3 is CASSDSGSGTGELFF. For the CDR3, the DNA is TGTGCCAGCAGTGATAGCGGGAGTGGCACCGGGGAGCTGTTTTTT.

The V and J genes are TRBV19 and TRBJ1-2; D is perhaps TRBD1 (6 bases). The germline gives CDR1 LNHDA, CDR2 SQIVND (reference sequence). V dropped 6 bases and J dropped 0 bases, with 14 bases sitting between them. There are 15 residues in the CDR3. CDR3: CASSLKGQSNYGYTF. The CDR3 coding sequence is TGTGCCAGTAGCCTAAAAGGACAGTCTAACTATGGCTACACCTTC.

A single count supports this clone. V gene TRBV3-1 (or the pseudogene TRBV3-2) combines with J gene TRBJ2-7, with 7 bases matching TRBD2. CDR1 is LGHDT, CDR2 YNNKEL, per germline (reference sequence). V shed 3 bases, J shed 2 bases, and the junction held 10 bases outside the gene matches. The CDR3 has 16 residues. The CDR3, as DNA: TGTGCCAGCAGCCATTCCGCAGCGGGGCAAACCTACGAGCAGTACTTC. Translating gives CASSHSAAGQTYEQYF.

The V call is TRBV4-1, the J call TRBJ1-6; 9 bases line up with TRBD1. The CDR3 spans 16 residues. Looked up from germline, CDR1 is MGHRA and CDR2 is YSYEKL. V was clipped by 1 base and J by 6 bases; unmatched bases: 4. CDR3 sequence reads: CASSQVGTGINSPLHF. The CDR3 region has the DNA TGCGCCAGCAGCCAAGTTGGGACAGGGATTAATTCACCCCTCCACTTT.

The gene calls are TRBV29-1 and TRBJ1-2; D gene uncertain. The germline CDR1 and CDR2 sequences are SQVTM and ANQGSEA. V lost 7 bases and J lost 6, with 12 bases in between. This CDR3 has 11 amino acids. The CDR3 coding sequence is TGCAGCGCAACGCCCGGGGATGGCTACACCTTC. Translating gives CSATPGDGYTF.

This chain joins TRBV7-6 and TRBJ1-2, with 9 bases aligning to TRBD1. The germline V gene encodes CDR1 SGHVS and CDR2 FNYEAQ. The CDR3 totals 15 residues. The V segment lost 8 bases and the J segment 7 bases; nucleotides outside the gene matches: 14. CDR3: CASGLKPGQGFGYTF. The CDR3 DNA follows: TGTGCCAGCGGACTTAAGCCGGGACAGGGTTTTGGCTACACCTTC.

The CDR3: CASTTGGISGANVLTF. For the CDR3, the DNA is TGTGCCAGCACGACAGGGGGCATCTCAGGGGCCAACGTCCTGACTTTC. The chain employs TRBV21-1 and TRBJ2-6; TRBD1, the table's D call, was not compared with the DNA. TRBV21-1 is a listed pseudogene. This CDR3 spans 16 amino acids.

This clone has just one count. V is TRBV12-5 and J is TRBJ1-1, with 9 bases aligning to TRBD1. The CDR3 extends over 12 amino acids. Germline loops: CDR1 LGHNT, CDR2 FRNRAP. V was clipped by 6 bases and J by 10 bases; unmatched bases: 6. The CDR3 sequence: CASGSGTGTAFF. The CDR3 bases are TGTGCTAGTGGCTCCGGGACAGGGACAGCTTTCTTT.

This clone was seen more than once but under ten times. The chain carries TRBV18 and TRBJ2-2, with 7 bases matching TRBD1. The germline V gene has CDR1 KGHSH and CDR2 LQKENI. This CDR3 contains 17 residues. Losses at the gene ends were 3 bases for V and 0 bases for J; bases not matched to a gene: 7. CDR3 amino acids: CASSPYYQGANTGELFF. The CDR3 DNA is TGTGCCAGCTCACCCTACTACCAGGGGGCGAACACCGGGGAGCTGTTTTTT.

This clone was detected a few times. Here the CDR3 reads CASSYGTGSNQPQHF. The CDR3 DNA follows: TGTGCCAGCAGTTACGGGACAGGGAGCAATCAGCCCCAGCATTTT. This chain links TRBV6-5 with TRBJ1-5; 9 nucleotides line up with TRBD1. The germline CDR1 and CDR2 sequences are MNHEY and SVGAGI. V lost 2 bases, J lost 1 base, and 0 bases stayed unmatched. The length of the CDR3 is 15 residues.

This rearrangement joins TRBV30 to TRBJ1-5, with a tentative D call TRBD1 (5 bases). There are 13 residues in the CDR3. V lost 0 bases, J lost 5 bases, and 8 bases lay in between. Germline V CDR1 and CDR2: GTSNPN, SVGIG (reference sequence). CDR3 sequence (DNA): TGTGCCTGGAGTGTACAAGGGGATCAGCCCCAGCATTTT. This gives the protein CAWSVQGDQPQHF.

The V call is TRBV3-1 (or the pseudogene TRBV3-2), the J call TRBJ1-2; 8 bases fit TRBD1. The V gene end was trimmed by 4 bases and the J gene end by 6 bases; junction bases not matched to a gene: 7. The CDR3 runs 14 residues. Germline V lookup: CDR1 LGHDT, CDR2 YNNKEL (reference sequence). CDR3 sequence: CASSPSDREDGYTF. The CDR3 DNA follows: TGTGCCAGCAGCCCCTCGGACAGGGAAGATGGCTACACCTTC.

This clone was seen just once. The chain couples TRBV2 to TRBJ2-3; D is unclear. From germline, CDR1 is SNHLY and CDR2 FYNNEI. V lost 7 bases, J lost 0 bases, and 8 bases lay in between. The CDR3 loop spans 13 amino acids. CDR3 in amino acids: CASNWGSTDTQYF. CDR3 DNA: TGTGCCAGCAACTGGGGTAGCACAGATACGCAGTATTTT.

The rearrangement joins TRBV6-5 to TRBJ2-7, with D unresolved. Deletions cut 4 bases from V and 6 bases from J, with 10 bases between. CDR3 size: 12 residues. Germline lookup yields CDR1 MNHEY and CDR2 SVGAGI. CDR3 sequence: CASSWFGGEQYF. DNA for the CDR3: TGTGCCAGCAGTTGGTTTGGTGGCGAGCAGTACTTC.

The chain is built from TRBV6-6 and TRBJ1-2; D gene uncertain. Trimming took off 7 bases at V and 0 bases at J, with 9 bases between the two ends. CDR1 and CDR2 from the germline V gene are MNHNY and SVGAGI (reference sequence). CDR3 length: 13 residues. The CDR3 sequence is CASMVGANYGYTF. The CDR3 region has the DNA TGTGCCAGCATGGTTGGGGCTAACTATGGCTACACCTTC.

The chain recombines TRBV30 with TRBJ1-1; no reliable D call. The V and J ends lost 0 bases and 7 bases respectively, with 12 bases between them. The V gene's germline CDR1 is GTSNPN and CDR2 SVGIG (reference sequence). The CDR3 contains 13 residues. CDR3 in amino acids: CAWSVPGGNEAFF. For the CDR3, the DNA is TGTGCCTGGAGTGTACCCGGTGGTAATGAAGCTTTCTTT. The whole variable domain, filled in from reference TRBV30 and TRBJ1-1, reads SQTIHQWPATLVQPVGSPLSLECTVEGTSNPNLYWYRQAAGRGLQLLFYSVGIGQISSEVPQNLSASRPQDRQFILSSKKLLLSDSGFYLCAWSVPGGNEAFFGQGTRLTVV.

The chain carries TRBV4-1 and TRBJ1-5; D is unclear. The germline V gene has CDR1 MGHRA and CDR2 YSYEKL. There are 14 residues in the CDR3. V shed 8 bases and J shed 1 base, with 12 bases lying between them. CDR3 DNA: TGCGCCAGCCGGGATGTTCTAAGCAATCAGCCCCAGCATTTT. Its protein is CASRDVLSNQPQHF.

This chain uses TRBV10-1 with TRBJ1-2; no firm D call. The V gene lost 0 bases and the J gene lost 9 bases, with 14 bases spanning the gap. This CDR3 region has 14 residues. Germline V gene lookup returns CDR1 WNHNN and CDR2 SYGVQD (reference sequence). The CDR3 protein is CASSESTRPISYTF. The DNA for the CDR3 is TGCGCCAGCAGTGAGTCCACCCGTCCGATCAGCTACACCTTC.